A single sample gave rise to the 19 T cell receptor beta chains below, sequenced in a study of OX40 agonist ivuxolimab in advanced cancers. Sequencing was performed with immunoSEQ multiplex PCR; in TCRdb, only in-frame clones are kept and a portion is missing. The table lists 60,000 to 75,000 clones, about 88% of them singletons. Material: CD4+ or CD8+ T cells sorted from blood, obtained in a trial of the OX40 agonist ivuxolimab. The receptors were sampled from an adult with an advanced solid tumor such as melanoma, head and neck, liver or kidney cancer.

The chain joins TRBV9 to TRBJ2-5; 10 bases align to TRBD2. From germline, CDR1 is SGDLS and CDR2 YYNGEE. The CDR3 loop spans 15 amino acids. Trimming at V came to 0 bases and at J to 4 bases, leaving 3 bases not matched to a gene. CDR3 DNA: TGTGCCAGCAGCGTAGCCCTAGCGGGGGTAGAGACCCAGTACTTC. Translated: CASSVALAGVETQYF.

The V call is TRBV7-8, the J call TRBJ1-1, with TRBD1 as a possible D gene (6 bases). The CDR3 is made up of 15 amino acids. V shed 2 bases and J shed 0 bases, with 10 bases lying between them. Germline V lookup: CDR1 SGHVS, CDR2 FQNEAQ. Here the CDR3 reads CASSLQGNLNTEAFF. CDR3 nucleotides: TGTGCCAGCAGCTTACAGGGGAATCTGAACACTGAAGCTTTCTTT. The whole variable domain, remainder taken from reference TRBV7-8 and TRBJ1-1, is GAGVSQSPRYKVAKRGQDVALRCDPISGHVSLFWYQQALGQGPEFLTYFQNEAQLDKSGLPSDRFFAERPEGSVSTLKIQRTQQEDSAVYLCASSLQGNLNTEAFFGQGTRLTVV.

This clone was observed once. J is TRBJ2-7 and V is TRBV18; D is undetermined. CDR3 size: 15 residues. V lost 3 bases to trimming and J lost 2 bases, with 14 bases between them. Germline V gene sequence: CDR1 KGHSH, CDR2 LQKENI. The chain's CDR3 is CASSPGRPTAYEQYF. As DNA, the CDR3 is TGTGCCAGCTCACCGGGTAGGCCCACCGCCTACGAGCAGTACTTC. The variable domain in full, completed from reference TRBV18 and TRBJ2-7, reads NAGVMQNPRHLVRRRGQEARLRCSPMKGHSHVYWYRQLPEEGLKFMVYLQKENIIDESGMPKERFSAEFPKEGPSILRIQQVVRGDSAAYFCASSPGRPTAYEQYFGPGTRLTVT.

The rearrangement uses TRBV27 and TRBJ1-5; possible D gene TRBD1, 5 bases. Germline CDR1 is MNHEY and CDR2 is SMNVEV (reference sequence). The CDR3 runs 15 residues. Trimming took 3 bases from V and 4 from J, leaving 13 bases between them. The CDR3 coding sequence is TGTGCCAGCAGTTTGGAGGGGCTGGGGAATCAGCCCCAGCATTTT. Translation gives CASSLEGLGNQPQHF.

This chain uses TRBV18 with TRBJ1-3; D is unresolved. V lost 6 bases, J lost 4 bases, and 10 bases lay in between. The CDR3 has 13 residues. CDR1 and CDR2 from the germline V gene are KGHSH and LQKENI. The CDR3 reads CASSPSSGNTIYF. CDR3 coding DNA: TGTGCCAGCTCTCCAAGCTCAGGAAACACCATATATTTT.

The chain combines TRBV11-2 with TRBJ1-4; TRBD1 matches at 9 bases. The CDR3 is 15 amino acids. V dropped 5 bases and J dropped 8; count of bases not matched to a gene: 9. The germline V gene encodes CDR1 SGHAT and CDR2 FQNNGV. The CDR3: CASSTAGTGREKLFF. As DNA, the CDR3 is TGTGCCAGCAGCACCGCCGGGACAGGGCGCGAAAAACTGTTTTTT.

The rearrangement uses TRBV29-1 and TRBJ2-7; possible D gene TRBD1, 5 bases. The germline V and J ends were trimmed by 5 bases and 5 bases, with 13 bases remaining between them. Germline V gene sequence: CDR1 SQVTM, CDR2 ANQGSEA. This CDR3 has 12 residues. In DNA form, the CDR3 reads TGCAGCGTTCGGACAACCCTTAACGAGCAGTACTTC. This gives the protein CSVRTTLNEQYF.

This clone showed up just once. This chain uses TRBV29-1 with TRBJ1-1; D is undetermined. The CDR3 is 13 residues long. Germline V gene sequence: CDR1 SQVTM, CDR2 ANQGSEA. V was shortened by 8 bases and J by 8 bases, with 21 bases between the two germline ends. CDR3 sequence reads: CSSMGSNKEEAFF. CDR3 DNA sequence: TGCAGCTCGATGGGATCCAATAAAGAGGAAGCTTTCTTT.

This clone is a singleton in its sample. The chain combines TRBV11-3 with TRBJ2-1, with unresolved D. Trimming took 5 bases from V and 4 from J, leaving 9 bases between them. The CDR3 has 13 amino acids. The V gene's germline CDR1 is SGHNT and CDR2 YENEEA. The chain's CDR3 is CASSLNSYNEQFF. The CDR3 DNA sequence: TGTGCCAGCAGCCTTAACAGTTACAATGAGCAGTTCTTC.

Notes on this clone: This same CDR3 is encoded by further DNA sequences in the sample. This chain connects TRBV15 to TRBJ1-3; D not certain. The CDR3 spans 15 residues. Germline loops: CDR1 LNHNV, CDR2 YYDKDF (reference sequence). Trimming took off 0 bases at V and 4 bases at J, with 10 bases between the two ends. The CDR3 DNA is TGTGCCACCAGCAGAGATCTAGGATCAGGAAACACCATATATTTT. It translates to CATSRDLGSGNTIYF.

CDR3 in amino acids: CASSKDNSYEQYF. CDR3 nucleotide sequence: TGTGCCAGCAGTAAAGACAATTCCTACGAGCAGTACTTC. The chain couples TRBV2 to TRBJ2-7, with D unclear. Germline assignment: CDR1 SNHLY and CDR2 FYNNEI. The CDR3 runs 13 residues. Trimming removed 5 bases at V and 1 base at J, with 9 bases between.

The chain employs TRBV5-1 and TRBJ1-5; 7 bases map to TRBD1. J lost 0 bases, V lost 0 bases, and 6 bases had no gene match. CDR3 size: 17 residues. Per germline, CDR1 SGHRS and CDR2 YFSETQ. DNA of the CDR3: TGCGCCAGCAGCTTGGGGGTACAGGGGAATAGCAATCAGCCCCAGCATTTT. This gives the protein CASSLGVQGNSNQPQHF.

This clone was seen only once. V is TRBV2 and J is TRBJ2-5, with D possibly called TRBD1 or TRBD2 (6 bases each). Germline CDR1 reads SNHLY; CDR2 reads FYNNEI. This CDR3 comprises 10 residues. Trimming took off 8 bases at V and 6 bases at J, with 7 bases between the two ends. CDR3 protein: CASGGQTQYF. The CDR3 DNA reads TGTGCCAGCGGGGGGCAGACCCAGTACTTC.

CDR3 protein: CASSSGTGTSNQPQHF. CDR3 coding DNA: TGTGCCAGCAGCTCTGGGACAGGTACCAGCAATCAGCCCCAGCATTTT. This sequence joins TRBV5-6 and TRBJ1-5; 8 bases are shared with TRBD1. After removal of 3 bases from V and 1 base from J, the junction contained 6 bases not matched to a gene. The V gene's germline CDR1 is SGHDT and CDR2 YYEEEE. This CDR3 is 16 amino acids long.

The rearrangement uses TRBV5-5 and TRBJ2-6; D unclear. CDR3 length equals 16 residues. CDR1 is SGHKS, CDR2 YYEKEE, per germline (reference sequence). Trimming pared 0 bases from V and 4 bases from J, leaving 11 bases between. CDR3 nucleotides: TGTGCCAGCAGCTTGGATGGGCAGGCCGGGGCCAACGTCCTGACTTTC. Translating it yields CASSLDGQAGANVLTF.

V and J are TRBV5-6 and TRBJ1-1; D unclear. Germline CDR1 SGHDT, CDR2 YYEEEE. Trimming removed 1 base at V and 0 bases at J, with 13 bases between. There are 16 residues in the CDR3. The chain's CDR3 is CASSLRLRIMNTEAFF. The DNA for the CDR3 is TGTGCCAGCAGCTTGAGGCTACGGATTATGAACACTGAAGCTTTCTTT.

This sequence joins TRBV7-2 and TRBJ2-7, with D possibly TRBD1 on 6 matching bases. CDR1 is SGHTA, CDR2 FQGNSA, per germline. V was pared by 5 bases and J by 2 bases, with 13 bases between. The CDR3 loop spans 14 amino acids. The CDR3 DNA is TGTGCCAGCAGCGTCTTACAGGGCCCCTACGAGCAGTACTTC. Its translation is CASSVLQGPYEQYF.

J is TRBJ1-6 and V is TRBV4-3; TRBD1 is a possible D gene (6 bases). V lost 4 bases and J lost 5, with 12 bases in between. The CDR3 consists of 15 residues. Per the germline V gene, CDR1 is LGHNA and CDR2 is YSLEER. The CDR3 region has the DNA TGCGCCAGCAGCCGCGGGGGCAGGGATAATTCACCCCTCCACTTT. Its protein product is CASSRGGRDNSPLHF.

J is TRBJ2-5 and V is TRBV6-5; D is undetermined. Trimming pared 9 bases from V and 2 bases from J, leaving 13 bases between. Germline lookup yields CDR1 MNHEY and CDR2 SVGAGI. The CDR3 runs 13 residues. Here the CDR3 reads CASGSGMQETQYF. The DNA for the CDR3 is TGTGCCAGTGGATCTGGTATGCAAGAGACCCAGTACTTC.